Presented here are 7 T cell receptor beta chains from one specimen sequenced in a study of CD8+CD57+ T cells in acquired aplastic anemia. All patients picked for sequencing had shown, by flow cytometry, an expansion of CD8+CD57+ cells. Genomic DNA was employed as the template in profiling TCR beta VDJ and CDR3. Each CDR3 protein is one row after TCRdb ran MiXCR on the reads. The repertoire consists of 450,000 to 550,000 distinct CDR3 sequences, with around a third occurring once and the leading ten covering about 0.8%. Sequencing used sorted CD4+, CD8+, or CD8+CD57+ T cells (not recorded which) from PBMCs. The receptor source for this set is a human donor with aplastic anemia.

The chain is built from TRBV10-3 and TRBJ1-1; 7 bases line up with TRBD1. The CDR3 consists of 15 residues. CDR1 and CDR2 (germline): ENHRY, SYGVKD. Germline trimming cut 10 bases from V and 5 bases from J; bases unmatched to any gene: 16. DNA for the CDR3: TGTGCCAGCAGCCCGAGACAGGGAGTTGGGACTGAAGCTTTCTTT. Translating gives CASSPRQGVGTEAFF.

Concerning this clonotype itself: A much larger clonotype is one base distant, so this may be a read error. The chain combines TRBV9 with TRBJ1-2, with TRBD1 matching 10 bases. The CDR3 contains 15 residues. CDR1 is SGDLS, CDR2 YYNGEE, per germline. This chain's CDR3 is CAGSVAWTGGYGYTF. DNA of the CDR3: TGTGCCGGCAGCGTAGCTTGGACAGGGGGCTATGGCTACACCTTC.

Points on this clonotype: Sequence at one end of the junction differs from germline and may be a read error. The chain couples TRBV12-3 or TRBV12-4 to TRBJ1-2; no firm D call. The CDR3 extends over 14 amino acids. CDR3 loop: CGSQDSPTTSGYTF. The CDR3 DNA sequence: TGTGGCAGCCAAGATAGCCCGACGACATCTGGCTACACCTTC.

This clonotype was counted a single time. V usage is TRBV4-2 and J usage is TRBJ1-2; possibly TRBD1 for D (5 bases). CDR3 length: 16 residues. V was trimmed by 0 bases and J by 8 bases, leaving 19 bases between them. Germline V gives CDR1 LGHNA, CDR2 YNFKEQ. The CDR3 sequence is CASSQDLRGREDGYTF. The CDR3 nucleotides are TGTGCCAGCAGCCAAGATCTTCGGGGCAGGGAGGACGGCTACACCTTC.

As concerns this clonotype: This may come from a read error, since a much larger clone is one base off. The chain is built from TRBV20-1 and TRBJ2-7; 7 bases align to TRBD1. The CDR3 totals 13 residues. Germline V lookup: CDR1 DFQATT, CDR2 SNEGSKA (reference sequence). The CDR3 nucleotides read TGCAGTGCTAGAGGACAGGGTCAAGGCGAGCAGCACTTC. Translation gives CSARGQGQGEQHF.

This clonotype was recorded a few times. V usage is TRBV7-2 and J usage is TRBJ2-7; maybe TRBD2 (6 bases). V was shortened by 6 bases and J by 5 bases, with 17 bases between the two germline ends. CDR3 length equals 14 residues. Germline CDR1 reads SGHTA; CDR2 reads FQGNSA. CDR3 sequence: CASRSRGLAHEQYF. DNA of the CDR3: TGTGCCAGCAGATCCCGGGGCCTAGCGCACGAGCAGTACTTC.

This clonotype showed up many times. V and J are TRBV29-1 and TRBJ2-5, with D possibly TRBD1 on 5 matching bases. CDR3 length: 12 residues. CDR1 SQVTM and CDR2 ANQGSEA come from the germline V gene. V was pared by 3 bases and J by 7 bases, with 12 bases between. The chain's CDR3 is CSVDGQGVTQYF. The CDR3 nucleotides read TGCAGCGTTGACGGGCAGGGTGTGACCCAGTACTTC.